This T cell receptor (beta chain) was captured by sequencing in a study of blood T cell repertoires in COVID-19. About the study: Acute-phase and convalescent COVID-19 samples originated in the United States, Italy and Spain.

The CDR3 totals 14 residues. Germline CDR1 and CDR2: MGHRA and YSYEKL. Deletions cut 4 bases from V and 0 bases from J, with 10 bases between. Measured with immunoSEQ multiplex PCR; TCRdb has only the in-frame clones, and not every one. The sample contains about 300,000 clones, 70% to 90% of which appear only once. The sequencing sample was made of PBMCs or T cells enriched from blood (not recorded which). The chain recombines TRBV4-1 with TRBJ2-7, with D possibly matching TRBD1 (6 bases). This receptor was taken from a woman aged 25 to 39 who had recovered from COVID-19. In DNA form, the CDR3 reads TGCGCCAGCAGCCTACAGGGCCCCTCCTACGAGCAGTACTTC. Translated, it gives CASSLQGPSYEQYF.